These T cell receptor beta chains were read from a single sample in a study of shared clonotypes between healthy human individuals. Libraries were prepared by immunoSEQ multiplex PCR; TCRdb keeps only in-frame clonotypes and omits some of them. The sample includes about 490,000 clones, less than 80% of them seen just once. Sequenced: PBMCs. The receptors derive from a woman aged 40 to 55 in good health. Some clones in this sample may be carry-over from other donors' samples. The CDR3 runs from the conserved cysteine through the conserved F or W.

J gene	CDR3 length	V gene	CDR3 protein
TRBJ2-5	9	TRBV2	CGYEGAQYF
TRBJ1-3	15	TRBV5-6	CASSPTGGTGNTIYF
TRBJ2-5	13	TRBV10-3	CATSGSHQETQYF
TRBJ2-2	16	TRBV4-3	CASSQDLLAGAGELFF
TRBJ1-1	15	TRBV6-5	CASSYGAGTLTEAFF
TRBJ2-4	16	TRBV5-1	CASSFGDYRSKNIQYF
TRBJ2-4	17	TRBV28	CASSLRAIGGGKNIQYF
TRBJ2-3	15	TRBV21-1	CASSPRDRRADTQYF
TRBJ2-1	15	TRBV27	CASSSITSLYNEQFF
TRBJ1-1	15	TRBV4-1	CASSRWGSGNTEAFF
TRBJ2-7	14	TRBV7-2	CASRRTGTDYEQYF
TRBJ2-1	14	TRBV7-9	CASNPSGSGNEQFF
TRBJ2-2	16	TRBV30	CAWSLGPRRGTGELFF
TRBJ2-1	17	TRBV18	CASSPTGFQTLYNEQFF
TRBJ2-1	11	TRBV6-5	CASTKGREQFF
TRBJ2-1	14	TRBV7-2	CASNPSGPYNEQFF
TRBJ2-7	16	TRBV13	CASSSSGRAVGYEQYF
TRBJ2-3	15	TRBV7-3	CASSLGAEGVYTQYF
TRBJ1-4	15	TRBV28	CASRTTGALNEKLFF
TRBJ2-7	15	TRBV30	CAWSVPRESSYEQYF
TRBJ2-7	13	TRBV28	CASLRGSSLEQYF
TRBJ2-1	17	TRBV10-3	CAISESGRGLATDEQFF
TRBJ2-2	17	TRBV4-2	CASSQDGNSGRTGELFF
TRBJ2-2	15	TRBV7-9	CASSLGDRNAGELFF
TRBJ2-1	16	TRBV5-1	CASIPEAFGQYNEQFF
TRBJ2-7	16	TRBV9	CASSRGGLAGRDEQYF
TRBJ2-7	14	TRBV7-9	CASSLRASVHEQYF
TRBJ2-2	15	TRBV6-4	CASSPTSGNTGELFF
TRBJ2-1	12	TRBV18	CASSPTPPEQFF
TRBJ2-7	15	TRBV6-9	CASSVSTDSSYEQYF
TRBJ1-4	14	TRBV7-2	CASSLVQGGEKLFF
TRBJ2-3	13	TRBV5-6	CASSRGGADTQYF
TRBJ1-2	14	TRBV5-5	CASSFGADSYGYTF
TRBJ2-7	13	TRBV29-1	CSFREGPFGEQYF
TRBJ1-5	18	TRBV19	CASSIVGSRRLNGQPQHF
TRBJ2-7	15	TRBV7-2	CASSLGWQGNGEQYF
TRBJ2-5	13	TRBV5-4	CASSNRGQETQYF
TRBJ2-1	15	TRBV14	CASSLGTSGLGEQFF
TRBJ2-7	13	TRBV27	CASSSTGWGEQYF
TRBJ2-2	13	TRBV2	CASKASNTGELFF
TRBJ2-1	16	TRBV28	CASSPGGTGGIGEQFF
TRBJ2-1	17	TRBV15	CATSRGRSSEGDNEQFF
TRBJ1-4	14	TRBV2	CASSEGGGREKLFF
TRBJ2-3	15	TRBV28	CASLPEGEWTDTQYF
TRBJ1-2	13	TRBV30	CAWTQLTPDGYTF
TRBJ2-7	15	TRBV5-4	CASGPGQGFTYEQYF
TRBJ2-3	12	TRBV2	CASSEGTDTQYF
TRBJ2-1	15	TRBV27	CASAIDRGVYNEQFF
TRBJ2-3	14	TRBV25-1	CANLRHGSTDTQYF
TRBJ2-7	14	TRBV9	CASSEAGVDYEQYF
TRBJ2-7	15	TRBV15	CATSRDSGLPYEQYF
TRBJ2-2	17	TRBV6-1	CASSEGGGVGGTGELFF
TRBJ2-5	15	TRBV29-1	CSVRGTSGDQETQYF
TRBJ2-7	17	TRBV27	CASSPLSGRGSSYEQYF
TRBJ2-5	14	TRBV4-1	CASSQDGLGETQYF